This T cell receptor beta chain was identified during a study of blood T cells in healthy people across ages. Study in general: Every two T cells gave about one barcoded beta molecule via template switching. The study's findings and limits: CMV status of donors was not determined, possibly confounding expanded clonotype changes. Higher diversity, along with more naive CD4+ cells, distinguished long-lived donors from aged donors.

A second about 6 to 12 cycle PCR used barcoded and J-beta primers. The template-switch adaptor, which had 12 random nucleotides, put a tag on each cDNA molecule. TCRdb used MiXCR to reprocess the 5' RACE reads, holding one entry per CDR3 protein. The data hold around 940,000 distinct CDR3 sequences, with roughly 50% observed a single time. As regards this clonotype: Its antigen is still unknown.

V was pared by 3 bases and J by 8 bases, with 11 bases between. Germline values: CDR1 DFQATT, CDR2 SNEGSKA (reference sequence). The CDR3 covers 13 residues. The receptor was derived from a woman aged 60 to 75 in good health. The sequenced sample consisted of blood. V and J are TRBV20-1 and TRBJ1-6, with D unclear. The CDR3 DNA reads TGCAGTGCTAGTAAAATGAGCCATTCACCCCTCCACTTT. As protein: CSASKMSHSPLHF.